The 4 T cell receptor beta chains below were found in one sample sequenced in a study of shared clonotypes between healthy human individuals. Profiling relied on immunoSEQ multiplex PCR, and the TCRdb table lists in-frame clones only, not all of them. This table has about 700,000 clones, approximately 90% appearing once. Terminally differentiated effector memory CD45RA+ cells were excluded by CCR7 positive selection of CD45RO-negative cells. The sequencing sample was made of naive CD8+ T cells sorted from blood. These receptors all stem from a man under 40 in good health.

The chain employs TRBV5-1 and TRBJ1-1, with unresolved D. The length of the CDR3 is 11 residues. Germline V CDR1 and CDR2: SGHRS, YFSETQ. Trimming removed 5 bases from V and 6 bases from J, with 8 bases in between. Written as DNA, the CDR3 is TGCGCCAGCAGGTCTGGGCCTGAAGCTTTCTTT. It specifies CASRSGPEAFF.

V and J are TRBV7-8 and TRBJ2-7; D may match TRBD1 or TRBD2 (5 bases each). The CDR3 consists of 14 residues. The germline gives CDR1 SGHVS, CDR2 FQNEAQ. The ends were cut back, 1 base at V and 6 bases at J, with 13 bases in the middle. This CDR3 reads CASSLGDPWGEQYF. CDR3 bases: TGTGCCAGCAGCTTAGGGGACCCCTGGGGCGAGCAGTACTTC.

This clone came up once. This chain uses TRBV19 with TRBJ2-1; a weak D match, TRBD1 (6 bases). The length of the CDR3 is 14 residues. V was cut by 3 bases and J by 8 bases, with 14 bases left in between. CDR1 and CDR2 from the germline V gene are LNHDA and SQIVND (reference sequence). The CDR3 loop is CASSMTTGLHEQFF. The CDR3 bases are TGTGCCAGTAGTATGACCACAGGGCTCCATGAGCAGTTCTTC.

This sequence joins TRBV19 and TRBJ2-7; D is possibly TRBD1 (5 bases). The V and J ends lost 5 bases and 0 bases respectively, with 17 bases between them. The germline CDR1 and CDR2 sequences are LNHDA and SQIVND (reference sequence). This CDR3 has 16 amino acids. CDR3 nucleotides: TGTGCCAGTAGTCCGCGAAGGGGTTTTCCCTCCTACGAGCAGTACTTC. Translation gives CASSPRRGFPSYEQYF. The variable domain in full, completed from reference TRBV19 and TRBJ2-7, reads DGGITQSPKYLFRKEGQNVTLSCEQNLNHDAMYWYRQDPGQGLRLIYYSQIVNDFQKGDIAEGYSVSREKKESFPLTVTSAQKNPTAFYLCASSPRRGFPSYEQYFGPGTRLTVT.